Sequencing of this T cell receptor (beta chain) was carried out in a study of OX40 agonist ivuxolimab in advanced cancers. Broader study findings: Undetermined was the antigen specificity of the expanded peripheral T cells.

If patients had autoimmune disease history or systemic immunosuppression, they were excluded. The CDR3 is 15 amino acids. The germline V gene has CDR1 LGHNT and CDR2 FRNRAP. V was clipped by 5 bases and J by 5 bases; unmatched bases: 10. With regard to this clone: As yet, its antigen is unknown.

Clones were read by immunoSEQ multiplex PCR, and TCRdb kept only the in-frame ones, dropping some. The sample has around 62,000 clones, around nine tenths seen once. The chain combines TRBV12-5 with TRBJ2-5, with 8 nucleotides matching TRBD2. The receptor was isolated from an adult with an advanced solid tumor such as melanoma, head and neck, liver or kidney cancer. Sequenced here: CD4+ or CD8+ T cells sorted from blood, sampled in a trial of the OX40 agonist ivuxolimab. In DNA, the CDR3 is TGTGCTAGTGGTGACAGCGGGAGCCGGGGGGAGACCCAGTACTTC. This encodes CASGDSGSRGETQYF.